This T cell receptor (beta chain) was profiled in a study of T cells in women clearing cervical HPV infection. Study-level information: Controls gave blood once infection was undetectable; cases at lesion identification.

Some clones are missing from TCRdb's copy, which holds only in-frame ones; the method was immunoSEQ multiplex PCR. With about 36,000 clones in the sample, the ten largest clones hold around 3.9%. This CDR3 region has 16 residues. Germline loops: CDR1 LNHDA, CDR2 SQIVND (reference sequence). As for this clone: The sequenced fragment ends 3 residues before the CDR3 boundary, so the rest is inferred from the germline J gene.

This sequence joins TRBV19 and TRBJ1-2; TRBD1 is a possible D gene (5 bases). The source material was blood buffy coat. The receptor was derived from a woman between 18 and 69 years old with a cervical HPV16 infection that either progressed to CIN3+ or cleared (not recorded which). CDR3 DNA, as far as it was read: TGTGCCAGTAGTACCCAGCGGGGCCACTCCTACAATGAC. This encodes CASSTQRGHSYND. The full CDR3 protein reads CASSTQRGHSYNDYTF.